Detailed here is one T cell receptor (beta chain). Trimming shortened V by 5 bases and J by 4 bases, and 15 bases separated the two germline ends. CDR1 MNHEY and CDR2 SVGAGI come from the germline V gene. The CDR3 runs 15 residues. This specimen comes from a study of shared clonotypes between healthy human individuals. In the original workflow: In the immunoSEQ data, sequences were junction-only and lacked quality scores, so filtering differed. The table came from immunoSEQ multiplex PCR; TCRdb's copy has only in-frame clones and leaves some out. D and trimming were read from the DNA, whereas the V and J calls and clone size are those reported in that table. Here the sample spans roughly 1,500,000 clones, 98% to 99% being singletons.

The sequencing input was naive CD4+ T cells sorted from blood. Subset indicated: CD45RA+ positively selected. This TCR derives from a man aged 30 to 45 in good health. V gene TRBV6-5 combines with J gene TRBJ2-1; TRBD2 is a possible D gene (5 bases). CDR3 residues: CASSPRNGGYNEQFF. In DNA form, the CDR3 reads TGTGCCAGCAGTCCCCGGAACGGAGGTTACAATGAGCAGTTCTTC.